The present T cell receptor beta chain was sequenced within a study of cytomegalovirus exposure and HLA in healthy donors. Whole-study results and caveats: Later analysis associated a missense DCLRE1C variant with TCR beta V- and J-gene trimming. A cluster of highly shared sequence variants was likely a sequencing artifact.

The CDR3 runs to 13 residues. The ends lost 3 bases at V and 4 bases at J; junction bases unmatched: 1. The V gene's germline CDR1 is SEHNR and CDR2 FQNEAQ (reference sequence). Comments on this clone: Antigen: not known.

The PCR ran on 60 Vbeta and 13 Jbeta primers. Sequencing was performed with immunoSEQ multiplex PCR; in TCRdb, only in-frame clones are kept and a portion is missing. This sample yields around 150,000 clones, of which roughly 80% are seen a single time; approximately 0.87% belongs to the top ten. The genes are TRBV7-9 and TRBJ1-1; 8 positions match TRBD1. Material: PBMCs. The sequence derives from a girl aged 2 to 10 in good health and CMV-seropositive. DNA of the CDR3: TGTGCCAGCAGCTTCACAGGGGGCACTGAAGCTTTCTTT. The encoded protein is CASSFTGGTEAFF.